This T cell receptor beta chain was found in a study of T cell repertoires in cytomegalovirus infection. About the research overall: The public TCR beta signatures pointed to both CMV infection and matching HLA type.

TCRdb re-called the reads with MiXCR, one entry per CDR3 protein. The sample includes about 450,000 distinct CDR3 sequences, approximately 31% of them seen just once. As regards this clonotype: Antigen specificity is unknown.

Study-level findings and limits: There were carriers of CMV plus the relevant HLA, and cumulative public TCR beta family frequency identified them. Across the ex vivo response, the dominant clonotypes were HLA-C-restricted CMV-specific TCR beta clonotypes.

The V and J ends lost 7 bases and 7 bases respectively, with 14 bases between them. Germline V gene sequence: CDR1 LNHDA, CDR2 SQIVND (reference sequence). The CDR3 has 14 residues. The receptor was isolated from a human donor in good health (CMV status not recorded). Some clones in this sample may be carry-over from other donors' samples. The sample consisted of PBMCs. V and J are TRBV19 and TRBJ1-6; weak D call: TRBD1 (5 bases). The CDR3 spells CASNPPGPNSPLHF. CDR3 nucleotides: TGTGCCAGTAATCCACCGGGACCCAATTCACCCCTCCACTTT.